The rows below give T cell receptor beta chains drawn from one sample of a study of Tregs in tolerant kidney transplant recipients. Assay used: immunoSEQ multiplex PCR; TCRdb lists only in-frame clones, some missing. The sample lists over 60,000 clones, about 83% seen once, with roughly 4% in the top ten. The sample taken for sequencing was CD4+ T cells from blood. These receptors all come from a human donor in good health. Both conserved end residues are part of each CDR3. The order of the fields is clone size, J gene, V gene, D gene, CDR3 DNA, CDR3 protein. The D gene is left open where the match is weak. Clone size appears in some rows only: once, few, many, or a class for an expanded clone.

once TRBJ2-3 TRBV7-2 TRBD2 TGTGCCAGCAGCTTAGCGGCTAGCGGGACCCTCAGCACAGATACGCAGTATTTT CASSLAASGTLSTDTQYF
. TRBJ1-3 TRBV27 . TGTGCCAGCAGTCGCGGGGTGTTGGGAAACACCATATATTTT CASSRGVLGNTIYF
. TRBJ2-2 TRBV9 . TGTGCCAGCAGCGATTACGGCAGGGGAGAAACCGGGGAGCTGTTTTTT CASSDYGRGETGELFF
. TRBJ2-3 TRBV9 TRBD2 TGTGCCGGCAGCAGTTGGCGGGAGAGGTACGCGCAGTATTTT CAGSSWRERYAQYF
once TRBJ1-5 TRBV19 . TGTGCCAGTAGTATGATGGGCGTAGCTGGGGAGCCCCAGCATTTT CASSMMGVAGEPQHF
. TRBJ2-1 TRBV12-5 . TGTGCTAGTGGTTTGAGGGGGAGCTCCTACAATGAGCAGTTCTTC CASGLRGSSYNEQFF
. TRBJ1-2 TRBV6-5 . TGTGCCAGCAGTTTAGAAGCTGTTGGCTACACCTTC CASSLEAVGYTF
. TRBJ2-7 TRBV6-5 . TGTGCCAGCAGTTCGGGACCAGCCCACGAGCAGTACTTC CASSSGPAHEQYF
. TRBJ1-5 TRBV15 . TGTGCCACCAGCAACCTCGGACAGCGCAATCAGCCCCAGCATTTT CATSNLGQRNQPQHF
. TRBJ2-7 TRBV5-1 TRBD2 TGCGCCAGCAGCAGCTCCGGGACTAGCGGGAGGGCCGTCCCCTACGAGCAGTACTTC CASSSSGTSGRAVPYEQYF
. TRBJ2-6 TRBV19 . TGTGCCAGTAGTCTGGTCTTTGGGGCCAACGTCCTGACTTTC CASSLVFGANVLTF
few TRBJ2-2 TRBV28 . TGTGCCAGCAGCCCCCGGGCGGGACGGAAGACTTCGAACACCGGGGAGCTGTTTTTT CASSPRAGRKTSNTGELFF
. TRBJ2-1 TRBV12-5 TRBD2 TGTGCTAGTGGTCATAAAATAGCGGGGGCGCGAATAAGCTCCTACAATGAGCAGTTCTTC CASGHKIAGARISSYNEQFF